Below, 20 T cell receptor beta chains from the same sample are listed, as sequenced in a study of OX40 agonist ivuxolimab in advanced cancers. The data were produced by immunoSEQ multiplex PCR, yet TCRdb's version contains in-frame clones alone and is incomplete. This sample carries about 100,000 clones, approximately 89% of them seen once, and the ten largest clones take 1% to 1.5%. This material consisted of CD4+ or CD8+ T cells sorted from blood, taken in a trial of the OX40 agonist ivuxolimab. These receptors originate from an adult with an advanced solid tumor such as melanoma, head and neck, liver or kidney cancer.

The chain joins TRBV5-4 to TRBJ2-3; 10 bases agree with TRBD2. With V trimmed by 3 bases and J by 6 bases, 13 bases remained unmatched. The CDR3 length is 17 residues. The germline V gene has CDR1 SGHNT and CDR2 YYREEE (reference sequence). As DNA, the CDR3 is TGTGCCAGCAGCTCCGTGACTAGCGGGCGAAGGTTCGATACGCAGTATTTT. Translated: CASSSVTSGRRFDTQYF.

The V and J genes are TRBV6-1 and TRBJ2-7, with D tentatively TRBD1 or TRBD2 (5 bases each). This CDR3 has 14 amino acids. Trimming left V 7 bases short and J 6 bases short, with 19 bases between. Germline V gene sequence: CDR1 MNHNS, CDR2 SASEGT. In DNA form, the CDR3 reads TGTGCCAGCATCGGGACCGCATGGATATCCGAGCAGTACTTC. Amino acid sequence: CASIGTAWISEQYF.

V is TRBV7-3 and J is TRBJ1-3; 10 bases are shared with TRBD1. V shed 3 bases and J 3 bases; nucleotides not matched to a gene: 5. Germline lookup yields CDR1 SGHTA and CDR2 FQGTGA. The CDR3 has 16 amino acids. This chain's CDR3 is CASSLTGGADGNTIYF. CDR3 nucleotide sequence: TGTGCCAGCAGCTTGACAGGGGGCGCAGATGGAAACACCATATATTTT.

The chain links TRBV7-6 to TRBJ1-2, with 8 bases identical to TRBD1. CDR3 length: 13 amino acids. The V gene end was trimmed by 5 bases and the J gene end by 3 bases; junction bases not matched to a gene: 2. Germline V gene data show CDR1 as SGHVS and CDR2 as FNYEAQ. This CDR3 reads CASSPTGDYGYTF. The CDR3 DNA sequence: TGTGCCAGCAGCCCGACAGGGGACTATGGCTACACCTTC.

The chain joins TRBV10-3 to TRBJ2-1, with D possibly being TRBD1 (6 bases). The length of the CDR3 is 12 residues. The ends were cut back, 0 bases at V and 14 bases at J, with 11 bases in the middle. Germline loops: CDR1 ENHRY, CDR2 SYGVKD. The CDR3 nucleotides are TGTGCCATCAGTGAGTCGGCCAGGGGAGAGTTCTTC. Protein: CAISESARGEFF.

The chain joins TRBV5-4 to TRBJ2-2; TRBD2 might be the D (6 bases). V was trimmed by 3 bases and J by 6 bases, leaving 9 bases between them. The germline CDR1 and CDR2 sequences are SGHNT and YYREEE (reference sequence). The CDR3 covers 13 residues. This chain's CDR3 is CASSSGLPGELFF. CDR3 sequence (DNA): TGTGCCAGCAGCTCGGGACTTCCCGGGGAGCTGTTTTTT.

The J gene is TRBJ2-3, the V gene TRBV7-9; a weak D match, TRBD2 (6 bases). The germline V gene encodes CDR1 SEHNR and CDR2 FQNEAQ (reference sequence). Deletions cut 2 bases from V and 5 bases from J, with 17 bases between. The CDR3 sequence is 16 residues long. Written as DNA, the CDR3 is TGTGCCAGCAGCTTATTCGGGGGAGGAGTGGAAGATACGCAGTATTTT. This sequence encodes CASSLFGGGVEDTQYF.

The chain uses TRBV14 and TRBJ2-2, with 12 bases fitting TRBD2. The CDR3 is made up of 18 amino acids. Germline trimming cut 4 bases from V and 4 bases from J; bases unmatched to any gene: 10. Germline values: CDR1 SGHDN, CDR2 FVKESK. CDR3: CASSRLAGGPLGTGELFF. The CDR3 DNA is TGTGCCAGCAGCCGCCTAGCGGGAGGGCCTCTGGGCACCGGGGAGCTGTTTTTT.

The J gene is TRBJ1-4, the V gene TRBV5-1; no clear D. The CDR3 is 14 amino acids. V was cut by 4 bases and J by 0 bases, with 7 bases left in between. Per the germline V gene, CDR1 is SGHRS and CDR2 is YFSETQ. In DNA, the CDR3 is TGCGCCAGCAGCGCGTCTGCAACTAATGAAAAACTGTTTTTT. Encoded protein: CASSASATNEKLFF.

This chain connects TRBV4-2 to TRBJ2-3, with 10 bases lining up with TRBD2. CDR3 length equals 19 residues. The ends lost 0 bases at V and 9 bases at J; junction bases unmatched: 18. Germline CDR1 LGHNA, CDR2 YNFKEQ. The CDR3 loop reads CASSQDRRRTSGGPGTQYF. As DNA, the CDR3 is TGTGCCAGCAGCCAAGATCGACGGAGGACTAGCGGAGGGCCGGGGACGCAGTATTTT.

The chain recombines TRBV19 with TRBJ2-7; 10 bases line up with TRBD2. The V segment lost 6 bases and the J segment 2 bases; nucleotides outside the gene matches: 7. Germline V gene lookup returns CDR1 LNHDA and CDR2 SQIVND (reference sequence). The CDR3 contains 15 residues. The DNA for the CDR3 is TGTGCCAGTAGGGCTATAGCGGGAGGCGCCTACGAGCAGTACTTC. Protein product: CASRAIAGGAYEQYF.

The chain links TRBV5-4 to TRBJ2-5; D perhaps matches TRBD1 (6 bases). The CDR3 extends over 14 amino acids. Germline V CDR1 and CDR2: SGHNT, YYREEE (reference sequence). Trimming pared 4 bases from V and 5 bases from J, leaving 15 bases between. The CDR3 DNA is TGTGCCAGCAGCAAGCCACAGGGCACGGAGACCCAGTACTTC. As protein: CASSKPQGTETQYF.

The genes are TRBV5-8 and TRBJ1-5; 7 bases are shared with TRBD1. The CDR3 length is 14 residues. Germline assignment: CDR1 SGHTS and CDR2 YDEGEE. Unmatched junction bases numbered 4, after V lost 2 bases and J lost 5 bases. The CDR3 spells CASSFGTDHQPQHF. The DNA for the CDR3 is TGTGCCAGCAGCTTCGGGACAGACCATCAGCCCCAGCATTTT.

This rearrangement joins TRBV9 to TRBJ2-3, with D unclear. This CDR3 has 14 amino acids. Trimming pared 1 base from V and 6 bases from J, leaving 12 bases between. Looked up from germline, CDR1 is SGDLS and CDR2 is YYNGEE. The CDR3 region is CASSVSHGLDTQYF. CDR3 bases: TGTGCCAGCAGCGTATCTCATGGCTTGGATACGCAGTATTTT.

The chain carries TRBV7-9 and TRBJ2-2; D may correspond to TRBD1 or TRBD2 (5 bases each). V lost 5 bases to trimming and J lost 7 bases, with 20 bases between them. The CDR3 loop spans 16 amino acids. The germline V gene has CDR1 SEHNR and CDR2 FQNEAQ (reference sequence). CDR3 in amino acids: CASSASRDPLRGELFF. In DNA form, the CDR3 reads TGTGCCAGCAGCGCAAGCCGGGACCCCCTCCGCGGGGAGCTGTTTTTT.

The rearrangement joins TRBV4-1 to TRBJ1-2; the D gene is possibly TRBD1 (5 bases). The CDR3 runs to 20 residues. V was shortened by 2 bases and J by 4 bases, with 29 bases between the two germline ends. The germline gives CDR1 MGHRA, CDR2 YSYEKL. The CDR3 coding sequence is TGCGCCAGCAGCCAACGACGCCTCCCAGGGAGCCGGGTAATTTCCTATGGCTACACCTTC. Translated, it gives CASSQRRLPGSRVISYGYTF.

This clone was seen just once. The chain employs TRBV13 and TRBJ2-6; the D is unclear. Trimming stripped 1 base from V and 0 bases from J, with 7 bases between. Per germline, CDR1 PRHDT and CDR2 FYEKMQ (reference sequence). The CDR3 contains 16 residues. The CDR3 is CASSLEFNSGANVLTF. The CDR3, as DNA: TGTGCCAGCAGCTTAGAGTTTAACTCTGGGGCCAACGTCCTGACTTTC.

As to this clone: Because the CDR3's place on the DNA is in doubt, the DNA is left out and the CDR3 is given as listed by TCRdb. The V and J genes are TRBV19 and TRBJ2-1; the D segment call TRBD2 is taken from the table without a DNA check. The V gene's germline CDR1 is LNHDA and CDR2 SQIVND (reference sequence). Termini included, the CDR3 measures 15 amino acids. The CDR3 is CASTSGLAGVREQFF.

The rearrangement links TRBV6-5 to TRBJ1-1; perhaps TRBD1 as D (6 bases). CDR1 and CDR2 (germline): MNHEY, SVGAGI. The CDR3 has 13 amino acids. Trimming removed 4 bases from V and 8 bases from J, with 14 bases in between. The CDR3 DNA follows: TGTGCCAGCAGTTCCTATACAGGGTTGGAAGCTTTCTTT. It specifies CASSSYTGLEAFF.

The V call is TRBV7-8, the J call TRBJ1-1; D is unresolved. Between the trimmed V and J ends, which lost 5 bases and 4 bases, there was a span of 14 bases. There are 14 residues in the CDR3. Germline-derived CDR1 and CDR2 are SGHVS and FQNEAQ. The CDR3 nucleotides are TGTGCCAGCAGCGAAGACGGAACTGGCACTGAAGCTTTCTTT. Amino acids: CASSEDGTGTEAFF.